The 20 T cell receptor beta chains in this list originate from one sample, sequenced in a study of shared clonotypes between healthy human individuals. Clones were sequenced by immunoSEQ multiplex PCR, and TCRdb holds only the in-frame ones, with some missing. The sample contains 2,100,000 or so clones, almost 96% of which appear only once. Input material: naive CD4+ T cells sorted from blood. Subset of the sample: CD45RA+ positively selected. The receptor source for this set is a man between 18 and 35 years old in good health.

V is TRBV30 and J is TRBJ1-1, with D possibly being TRBD1 (6 bases). V was trimmed by 4 bases and J by 1 base, leaving 13 bases between them. Germline V gene data show CDR1 as GTSNPN and CDR2 as SVGIG (reference sequence). The CDR3 totals 14 residues. The CDR3 DNA reads TGTGCCTGGATGCGGGACAACGGGAACACTGAAGCTTTCTTT. This translates into CAWMRDNGNTEAFF.

The V gene is TRBV18, the J gene TRBJ2-7; 10 nucleotides agree with TRBD1. CDR1 is KGHSH and CDR2 is LQKENI in the germline V gene. Unmatched junction bases numbered 3, after V lost 0 bases and J lost 1 base. The CDR3 has 16 residues. The CDR3 coding sequence is TGTGCCAGCTCACCACCAGGGGGACAGGGGTCCTACGAGCAGTACTTC. Amino acid sequence: CASSPPGGQGSYEQYF. The whole variable domain, filled in from reference TRBV18 and TRBJ2-7, reads NAGVMQNPRHLVRRRGQEARLRCSPMKGHSHVYWYRQLPEEGLKFMVYLQKENIIDESGMPKERFSAEFPKEGPSILRIQQVVRGDSAAYFCASSPPGGQGSYEQYFGPGTRLTVT.

The chain joins TRBV2 to TRBJ1-4, with D possibly TRBD1 on 6 matching bases. The CDR3 runs to 17 residues. The V gene's germline CDR1 is SNHLY and CDR2 FYNNEI. V dropped 1 base and J dropped 2 bases, with 14 bases sitting between them. The CDR3 sequence: CASSEGGPPRTNEKLFF. CDR3 coding DNA: TGTGCCAGCAGTGAAGGGGGGCCCCCGAGGACTAATGAAAAACTGTTTTTT.

This sequence joins TRBV18 and TRBJ2-7; D tentatively reads TRBD1 or TRBD2 (5 bases each). V lost 4 bases and J 7 bases, leaving 17 bases between the germline ends. Per germline, CDR1 KGHSH and CDR2 LQKENI. CDR3 length: 14 amino acids. The CDR3 region has the DNA TGTGCCAGCTCACTAACGGACGGGAAGGGGGAGCAGTACTTC. It specifies CASSLTDGKGEQYF.

The J gene is TRBJ2-3, the V gene TRBV5-1; D gene ambiguous. In germline, CDR1 is SGHRS, CDR2 YFSETQ. Trimming stripped 4 bases from V and 3 bases from J, with 12 bases between. The CDR3 contains 14 residues. The CDR3 sequence is CASSATPQTDTQYF. For the CDR3, the DNA is TGCGCCAGCAGCGCGACCCCGCAGACAGATACGCAGTATTTT.

The chain recombines TRBV5-1 with TRBJ2-7, with a tentative D call TRBD1 (5 bases). Trimming left V 0 bases short and J 0 bases short, with 10 bases between. The CDR3 sequence is 15 residues long. CDR1 is SGHRS, CDR2 YFSETQ, per germline. The CDR3 here is CASSLGGSTSYEQYF. The DNA of the CDR3 is TGCGCCAGCAGCTTGGGGGGCTCTACCTCCTACGAGCAGTACTTC.

The V and J genes are TRBV5-1 and TRBJ2-7; D not resolved. There are 15 residues in the CDR3. Germline CDR1 and CDR2: SGHRS and YFSETQ. Trimming shortened V by 2 bases and J by 2 bases, and 14 bases separated the two germline ends. The CDR3 nucleotides are TGCGCCAGCAGCTTCGGTAGCTTCCGAGCCTACGAGCAGTACTTC. Encoded protein: CASSFGSFRAYEQYF.

This chain uses TRBV7-8 with TRBJ2-1; TRBD2 agrees at 9 bases. V dropped 5 bases and J dropped 2; count of bases not matched to a gene: 4. Per germline, CDR1 SGHVS and CDR2 FQNEAQ. The CDR3 runs to 15 residues. In DNA form, the CDR3 reads TGTGCCAGCAGCATAAGCGGGGGGCCCTACAATGAGCAGTTCTTC. Amino acid sequence: CASSISGGPYNEQFF.

This clone was recorded only once. This chain links TRBV4-1 with TRBJ2-1, with D perhaps being TRBD1 or TRBD2 (5 bases each). V was pared by 1 base and J by 4 bases, with 14 bases between. CDR1 and CDR2 from the germline V gene are MGHRA and YSYEKL. The CDR3 loop spans 16 amino acids. The CDR3 sequence: CASSQGGTVAYNEQFF. The CDR3 DNA follows: TGCGCCAGCAGCCAAGGTGGGACCGTCGCATACAATGAGCAGTTCTTC.

The CDR3 loop is CASSPSGGAVRNEQFF. The CDR3 nucleotides are TGTGCCAGCAGCCCTAGCGGGGGGGCCGTTCGGAATGAGCAGTTCTTC. This chain links TRBV9 with TRBJ2-1, with TRBD2 identical over 12 bases. Per the germline V gene, CDR1 is SGDLS and CDR2 is YYNGEE. The CDR3 extends over 16 amino acids. After removal of 4 bases from V and 7 bases from J, the junction contained 9 bases not matched to a gene.

The chain combines TRBV5-1 with TRBJ1-1, with D tentatively TRBD1 (5 bases). CDR3 length equals 14 residues. The V end was cut by 4 bases, the J end by 4 bases, with 14 bases between. Germline-derived CDR1 and CDR2 are SGHRS and YFSETQ. The CDR3 sequence: CASSEVAGSTEAFF. For the CDR3, the DNA is TGCGCCAGCAGCGAAGTGGCAGGGAGCACTGAAGCTTTCTTT.

The chain recombines TRBV9 with TRBJ2-2; possibly TRBD2 for D (5 bases). V shed 3 bases and J shed 1 base, with 10 bases lying between them. This CDR3 comprises 15 residues. Germline V gives CDR1 SGDLS, CDR2 YYNGEE. The CDR3 DNA reads TGTGCCAGCAGCGGGCGGGCTAAGAACACCGGGGAGCTGTTTTTT. Protein product: CASSGRAKNTGELFF.

This clone was seen only once. The same CDR3 also results from other DNA sequences found in this sample. The V and J genes are TRBV19 and TRBJ2-2; D is ambiguous. The V end lost 5 bases, the J end lost 0 bases, and 7 bases lay between the germline ends. From germline, CDR1 is LNHDA and CDR2 SQIVND (reference sequence). This CDR3 comprises 14 residues. The CDR3 protein is CASSPTANTGELFF. DNA of the CDR3: TGTGCCAGTAGTCCGACTGCGAACACCGGGGAGCTGTTTTTT.

This chain links TRBV5-1 with TRBJ2-5; 7 bases are shared with TRBD1. Germline trimming cut 4 bases from V and 5 bases from J; bases unmatched to any gene: 8. This CDR3 has 14 residues. Germline V gene data show CDR1 as SGHRS and CDR2 as YFSETQ. CDR3 loop: CASSGYRGSETQYF. CDR3 coding DNA: TGCGCCAGCAGCGGATACAGGGGATCGGAGACCCAGTACTTC.

V usage is TRBV7-9 and J usage is TRBJ1-6, with D possibly being TRBD1 (5 bases). V was cut by 7 bases and J by 6 bases, with 13 bases left in between. The CDR3 is 14 amino acids. Per the germline V gene, CDR1 is SEHNR and CDR2 is FQNEAQ (reference sequence). The DNA of the CDR3 is TGTGCCAGCACCTCCCCGGGACTTAATTCACCCCTCCACTTT. The encoded protein is CASTSPGLNSPLHF.

The chain has TRBV9 and TRBJ2-7; D call uncertain. Deletions cut 0 bases from V and 4 bases from J, with 8 bases between. The CDR3 totals 13 residues. CDR1 is SGDLS, CDR2 YYNGEE, per germline. CDR3 loop: CASSVAERYEQYF. In DNA form, the CDR3 reads TGTGCCAGCAGCGTAGCTGAGAGGTACGAGCAGTACTTC. Filled out from reference TRBV9 and TRBJ2-7, the complete variable domain reads DSGVTQTPKHLITATGQRVTLRCSPRSGDLSVYWYQQSLDQGLQFLIQYYNGEERAKGNILERFSAQQFPDLHSELNLSSLELGDSALYFCASSVAERYEQYFGPGTRLTVT.

The chain links TRBV28 to TRBJ2-7, with TRBD1 as a possible D gene (6 bases). The ends were cut back, 7 bases at V and 4 bases at J, with 11 bases in the middle. The CDR3 runs to 12 residues. CDR1 and CDR2 (germline): MDHEN, SYDVKM. CDR3 in amino acids: CASTPRGYEQYF. CDR3 sequence (DNA): TGTGCCAGCACCCCCAGGGGTTACGAGCAGTACTTC.

This clone has only one observation. The rearrangement uses TRBV27 and TRBJ2-1; no definite D call. Trimming pared 10 bases from V and 11 bases from J, leaving 12 bases between. The CDR3 is 10 amino acids. CDR1 and CDR2 (germline): MNHEY, SMNVEV (reference sequence). This CDR3 is CATSRLKQFF. CDR3 in DNA: TGTGCCACCTCCCGGTTGAAGCAGTTCTTC.

J is TRBJ2-7 and V is TRBV5-1; 7 bases agree with TRBD1. The CDR3 covers 13 residues. The trim removed 4 bases at V and 7 bases at J, leaving 8 bases unmatched. Germline CDR1 and CDR2: SGHRS and YFSETQ. Here the CDR3 reads CASSRQGEGEQYF. The CDR3 DNA reads as TGCGCCAGCAGCCGACAGGGAGAGGGAGAGCAGTACTTC.

The CDR3 region has the DNA TGCGCCAGCAGCAGAGAACTAGCGGGAGGGGCGGACGAGCAGTTCTTC. Its protein is CASSRELAGGADEQFF. The chain combines TRBV5-1 with TRBJ2-1, with TRBD2 matching 13 bases. The V gene's germline CDR1 is SGHRS and CDR2 YFSETQ. This CDR3 is built from 16 residues. The ends lost 4 bases at V and 10 bases at J; junction bases unmatched: 11.